This T cell receptor beta chain was identified during a study of blood T cell repertoires in COVID-19. The V end was cut by 3 bases, the J end by 3 bases, with 10 bases between. Germline-derived CDR1 and CDR2 are SGHDT and YYEEEE. The CDR3 has 13 amino acids. Only in-frame clones appear in the TCRdb table, and some are missing; sequencing was by immunoSEQ multiplex PCR. The sample has 200,000 to 300,000 clones; roughly 88% are singletons. The receptor's source is a woman in her forties with acute COVID-19. This chain links TRBV5-6 with TRBJ2-7; D gene uncertain. The source material was PBMCs or T cells enriched from blood (not recorded which). The CDR3 region is CASSWATNYEQYF. The CDR3 DNA follows: TGTGCCAGCAGCTGGGCCACCAACTACGAGCAGTACTTC.